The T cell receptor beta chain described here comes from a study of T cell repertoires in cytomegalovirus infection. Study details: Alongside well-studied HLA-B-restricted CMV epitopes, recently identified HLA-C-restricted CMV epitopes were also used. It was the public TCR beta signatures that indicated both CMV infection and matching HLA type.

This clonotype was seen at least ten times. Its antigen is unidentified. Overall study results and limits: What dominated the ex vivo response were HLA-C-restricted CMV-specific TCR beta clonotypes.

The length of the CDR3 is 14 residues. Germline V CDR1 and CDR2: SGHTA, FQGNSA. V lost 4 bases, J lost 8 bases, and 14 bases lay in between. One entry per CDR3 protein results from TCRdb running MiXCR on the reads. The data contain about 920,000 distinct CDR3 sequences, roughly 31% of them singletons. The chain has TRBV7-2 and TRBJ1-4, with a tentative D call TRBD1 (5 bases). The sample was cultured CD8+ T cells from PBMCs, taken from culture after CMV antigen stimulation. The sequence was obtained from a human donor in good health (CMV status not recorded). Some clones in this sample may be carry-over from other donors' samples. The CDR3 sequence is CASSSGQGYEKLFF. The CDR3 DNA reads TGTGCCAGCAGCTCCGGCCAGGGATACGAAAAACTGTTTTTT.